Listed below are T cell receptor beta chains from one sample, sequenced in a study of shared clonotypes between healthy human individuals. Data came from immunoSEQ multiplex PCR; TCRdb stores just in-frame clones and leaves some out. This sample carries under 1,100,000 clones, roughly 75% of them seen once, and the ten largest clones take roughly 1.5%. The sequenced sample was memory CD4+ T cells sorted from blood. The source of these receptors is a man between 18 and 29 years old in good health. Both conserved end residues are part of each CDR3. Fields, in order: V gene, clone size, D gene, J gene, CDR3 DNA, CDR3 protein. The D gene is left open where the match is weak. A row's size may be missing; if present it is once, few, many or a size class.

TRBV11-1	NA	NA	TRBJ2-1	TGTGCCAGCAGCCCCGTAGGGGTTAAGGATGAGCAGTTCTTC	CASSPVGVKDEQFF
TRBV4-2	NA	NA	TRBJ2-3	TGTGCCAGCAGCCAAGATATCCGCACAGATACGCAGTATTTT	CASSQDIRTDTQYF
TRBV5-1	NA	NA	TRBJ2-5	TGCGCCAGCAGCTTGGAAACGGGGTCCCTGTACCAAGAGACCCAGTACTTC	CASSLETGSLYQETQYF
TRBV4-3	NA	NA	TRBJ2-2	TGCGCCAGCAGCCAAGCTTACGGGATATACACCGGGGAGCTGTTTTTT	CASSQAYGIYTGELFF
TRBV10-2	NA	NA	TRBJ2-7	TGCGCCAGCAGGCGGACGGGGGACTACGAGCAGTACTTC	CASRRTGDYEQYF
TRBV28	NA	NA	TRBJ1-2	TGTGCCAGCAGTTTCCCCCCGGGAGGGGCCTATGGCTACACCTTC	CASSFPPGGAYGYTF
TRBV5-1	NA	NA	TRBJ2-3	TGCGCCAGCAGCCCCGGGACTGGGGTCGAGGGGCAGTATTTT	CASSPGTGVEGQYF
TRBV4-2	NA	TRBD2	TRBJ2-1	TGTGCCAGCAGCCAAGATCTTACGCGGGGGGGTTTCAATGAGCAGTTCTTC	CASSQDLTRGGFNEQFF
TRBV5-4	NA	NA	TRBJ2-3	TGTGCCAGCAGCGTCCAGGGGACAGATACGCAGTATTTT	CASSVQGTDTQYF
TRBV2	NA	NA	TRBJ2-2	TGTGCCAGCATGTGGGGATACACCGGGGAGCTGTTTTTT	CASMWGYTGELFF
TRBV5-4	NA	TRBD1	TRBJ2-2	TGTGCCAGCAGCCCCGGGACAGGACGATCAACCAGGGCCGGGGAGCTGTTTTTT	CASSPGTGRSTRAGELFF
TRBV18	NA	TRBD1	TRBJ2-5	TGTGCCAGCTCACCTGGACAGGGGGGAGAGACCCAGTACTTC	CASSPGQGGETQYF
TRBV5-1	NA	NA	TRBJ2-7	TGCGCCAGCAGCCTACGGTTTTTGTTTATAGGGTACTTC	CASSLRFLFIGYF
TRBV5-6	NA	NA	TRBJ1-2	TGTGCCAGCAGCTTGGCCGCGCAGGGCTACACCTTC	CASSLAAQGYTF
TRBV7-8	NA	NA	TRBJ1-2	TGTGCCAGCAGCCCCCGACGGTCGATCTATGGCTACACCTTC	CASSPRRSIYGYTF
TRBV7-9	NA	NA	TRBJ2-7	TGTGCCAGCAGCTTAGCTAGGGGCGTAAACTACGAGCAGTACTTC	CASSLARGVNYEQYF
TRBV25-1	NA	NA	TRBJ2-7	TGTGCCAGCAGTGACCCCGGGGTCTACGAGCAGTACTTC	CASSDPGVYEQYF
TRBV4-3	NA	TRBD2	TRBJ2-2	TGCGCCAGCAGCCCCCGCGCGGGAGAGACCGGGGAGCTGTTTTTT	CASSPRAGETGELFF
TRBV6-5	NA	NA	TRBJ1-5	TGTGCCAGCAGCCCCGGGCGGTTAAGCAATCAGCCCCAGCATTTT	CASSPGRLSNQPQHF
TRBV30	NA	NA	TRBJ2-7	TGTGCCTGGAGTAGGTCCTTCACGGGGTACGAGCAGTACTTC	CAWSRSFTGYEQYF
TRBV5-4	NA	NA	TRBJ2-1	TGTGCCAGCAGCTCTGACGGTTACAATGAGCAGTTCTTC	CASSSDGYNEQFF
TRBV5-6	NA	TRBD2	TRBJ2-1	TGTGCCAGCAGCCTCGGGGCGGGAGGTGCGTGGAATGAGCAGTTCTTC	CASSLGAGGAWNEQFF
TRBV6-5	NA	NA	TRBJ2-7	TGTGCCAGCAGTGGAATCTACGAGCAGTACTTC	CASSGIYEQYF
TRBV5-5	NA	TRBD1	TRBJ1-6	TGTGCCAGCAGCTGGGGGACAGGGTTCAATTCACCCCTCCACTTT	CASSWGTGFNSPLHF
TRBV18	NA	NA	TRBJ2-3	TGTGCCAGCTCACCACAGGACGGACTCACAGATACGCAGTATTTT	CASSPQDGLTDTQYF
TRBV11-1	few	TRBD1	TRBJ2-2	TGTGCCAGCAGCTTATGGCAGGGGGCGGGCACCGGGGAGCTGTTTTTT	CASSLWQGAGTGELFF
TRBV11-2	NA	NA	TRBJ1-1	TGTGCCAGCAGTCCCCACAGGGTCCCGAACACTGAAGCTTTCTTT	CASSPHRVPNTEAFF
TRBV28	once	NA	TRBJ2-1	TGTGCCACTGGTCTGGGTTTATTGGGCTCTAATGAGCAGTTCTTC	CATGLGLLGSNEQFF
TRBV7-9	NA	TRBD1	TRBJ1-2	TGTGCCAGCAGCCCCGGACAGGGGTCTTTTGGGCGCTACACCTTC	CASSPGQGSFGRYTF
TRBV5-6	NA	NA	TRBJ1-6	TGTGCCAGCAGCCCCGGGACTCCCAACTCACCCCTCCACTTT	CASSPGTPNSPLHF
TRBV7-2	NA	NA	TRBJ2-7	TGTGCCAGCAGCTTAGGAGGGGCTATCTACGAGCAGTACTTC	CASSLGGAIYEQYF
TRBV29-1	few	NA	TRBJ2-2	TGCAGCGCCGGGACGTCCGCGAACACCGGGGAGCTGTTTTTT	CSAGTSANTGELFF
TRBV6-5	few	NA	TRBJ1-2	TGTGCCAGCAGTTATGGTGTCTGGGGAGACTATGGCTACACCTTC	CASSYGVWGDYGYTF
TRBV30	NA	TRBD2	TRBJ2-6	TGTGCCTGGAGTGTACGCGGGGGAGGAGGGGCCAACGTCCTGACTTTC	CAWSVRGGGGANVLTF
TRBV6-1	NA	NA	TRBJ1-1	TGTGCCAGCAGTGAAGGCTGGGTTCAGGCTGAAGCTTTCTTT	CASSEGWVQAEAFF
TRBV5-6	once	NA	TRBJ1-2	TGTGCCAGCAGCCTAGACCGCGTCTACACCTTC	CASSLDRVYTF
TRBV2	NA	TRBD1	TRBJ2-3	TGTGCCAGCAGTGAAGCCCCGACAGGGGAGCAGTATTTT	CASSEAPTGEQYF
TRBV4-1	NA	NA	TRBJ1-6	TGCGCCAGCAGTTACGACAGGAGCTCCTATAATTCACCCCTCCACTTT	CASSYDRSSYNSPLHF
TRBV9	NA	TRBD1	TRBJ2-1	TGTGCCAGCAGCGCACCACAGGGGGGAAAGAATGAGCAGTTCTTC	CASSAPQGGKNEQFF
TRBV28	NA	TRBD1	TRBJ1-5	TGTGCCAGCAGTCGCTGGATGACAGGGAGAAATAGGCAGCCCCAGCATTTT	CASSRWMTGRNRQPQHF
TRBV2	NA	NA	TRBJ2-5	TGTGCCAGCAGGGAGACAGGAACGTACCAAGAGACCCAGTACTTC	CASRETGTYQETQYF
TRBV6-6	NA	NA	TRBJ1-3	TGTGCCAGCAGTTCCCCGGCCTCTGGAAACACCATATATTTT	CASSSPASGNTIYF
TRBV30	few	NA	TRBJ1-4	TGTGCCTGGAGCACAGGGTTAAGGTCGGAAAAACTGTTTTTT	CAWSTGLRSEKLFF
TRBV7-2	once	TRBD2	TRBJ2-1	TGTGCCAGCAGCCCTTGGCGGGCTAGCGGGAGCAATGAGCAGTTCTTC	CASSPWRASGSNEQFF
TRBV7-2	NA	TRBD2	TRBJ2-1	TGTGCTAGCAGTTTAGCGGGGGGGTACAATGAGCAGTTCTTC	CASSLAGGYNEQFF
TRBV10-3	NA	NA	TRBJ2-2	TGTGCCATCAGTCCTACCGGGATGAGCACCGGGGAGCTGTTTTTT	CAISPTGMSTGELFF
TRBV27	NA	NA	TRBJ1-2	TGTGCCAGCAGTTTATCGGGCGGAAGAGGCTACACCTTC	CASSLSGGRGYTF
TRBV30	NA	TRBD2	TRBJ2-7	TGTGCCTGGACTCCGGGACTAGCGGGAGCCGAGCAGTACTTC	CAWTPGLAGAEQYF
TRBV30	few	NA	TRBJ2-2	TGTGCCTGGACCCAGGGGAGGACCGGGGAGCTGTTTTTT	CAWTQGRTGELFF